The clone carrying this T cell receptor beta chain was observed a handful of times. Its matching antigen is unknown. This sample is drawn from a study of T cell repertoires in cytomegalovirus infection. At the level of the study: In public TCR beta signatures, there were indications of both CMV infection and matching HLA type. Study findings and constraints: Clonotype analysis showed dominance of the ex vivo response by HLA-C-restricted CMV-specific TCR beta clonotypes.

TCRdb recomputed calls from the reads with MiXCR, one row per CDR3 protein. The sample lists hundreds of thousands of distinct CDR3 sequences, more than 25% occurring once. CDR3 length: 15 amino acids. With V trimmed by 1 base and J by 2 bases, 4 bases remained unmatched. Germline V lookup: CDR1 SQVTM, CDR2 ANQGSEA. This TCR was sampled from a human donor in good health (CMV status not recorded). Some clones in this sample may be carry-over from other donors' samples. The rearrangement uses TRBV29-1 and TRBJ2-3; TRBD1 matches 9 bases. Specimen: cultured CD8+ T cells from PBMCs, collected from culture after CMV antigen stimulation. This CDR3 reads CSVEGGTGPTDTQYF. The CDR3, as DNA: TGCAGCGTTGAAGGGGGGACAGGGCCCACAGATACGCAGTATTTT.